Following are 30 T cell receptor beta chains from one sample sequenced in a study of cytomegalovirus exposure and HLA in healthy donors. PCR amplification relied on 60 Vbeta primers (plus 13 Jbeta primers). Profiled with immunoSEQ multiplex PCR; TCRdb holds only in-frame clones, not every one. Among approximately 160,000 clones listed, roughly 77% were seen once. The material sequenced was PBMCs. These receptors all stem from a woman between 40 and 50 years old in good health and CMV-seropositive.

The chain combines TRBV4-3 with TRBJ1-4; tentatively, D is TRBD1 (6 bases). Germline V gene lookup returns CDR1 LGHNA and CDR2 YSLEER. V lost 1 base and J 10 bases, leaving 10 bases between the germline ends. This CDR3 contains 13 residues. CDR3 nucleotides: TGCGCCAGCAGCCAAGTCGGGGACACAAAACTGTTTTTT. Translation: CASSQVGDTKLFF.

The J gene is TRBJ1-1, the V gene TRBV18; TRBD1 agrees at 8 bases. The germline CDR1 and CDR2 sequences are KGHSH and LQKENI. Trimming cost V 1 base and J 4 bases; bases outside gene matches: 8. This CDR3 comprises 16 residues. CDR3 sequence reads: CASSPQLTGGSTEAFF. CDR3 in DNA: TGTGCCAGCTCACCACAACTCACAGGGGGATCCACTGAAGCTTTCTTT.

The V gene is TRBV27, the J gene TRBJ1-1; D remains unclear. V was cut by 3 bases and J by 1 base, with 15 bases left in between. Germline V gene data show CDR1 as MNHEY and CDR2 as SMNVEV (reference sequence). CDR3 length: 16 residues. The CDR3 here is CASSLITPGGNTEAFF. The CDR3 DNA reads as TGTGCCAGCAGTTTGATCACCCCAGGAGGGAACACTGAAGCTTTCTTT.

This chain links TRBV7-9 with TRBJ1-1, with no clear D. CDR1 SEHNR and CDR2 FQNEAQ come from the germline V gene (reference sequence). V shed 5 bases and J shed 1 base, with 8 bases lying between them. The length of the CDR3 is 13 residues. The CDR3 sequence: CASSLQKNTEAFF. As DNA, the CDR3 is TGTGCCAGCAGCCTGCAGAAGAACACTGAAGCTTTCTTT.

The genes are TRBV19 and TRBJ1-2, with TRBD1 matching over 7 bases. V lost 5 bases and J lost 5; bases outside the gene matches: 8. The CDR3 has 14 amino acids. Germline V lookup: CDR1 LNHDA, CDR2 SQIVND (reference sequence). CDR3 loop: CASSRQGEGYGYTF. CDR3 nucleotides: TGTGCCAGTAGTCGACAGGGCGAAGGGTATGGCTACACCTTC. Based on the CDR3 plus reference TRBV19 and TRBJ1-2, the full variable domain is DGGITQSPKYLFRKEGQNVTLSCEQNLNHDAMYWYRQDPGQGLRLIYYSQIVNDFQKGDIAEGYSVSREKKESFPLTVTSAQKNPTAFYLCASSRQGEGYGYTFGSGTRLTVV.

J is TRBJ2-4 and V is TRBV7-9, with D perhaps matching TRBD1 (6 bases). The V end lost 8 bases, the J end lost 5 bases, and 13 bases lay between the germline ends. The CDR3 runs 13 residues. Germline CDR1 SEHNR, CDR2 FQNEAQ (reference sequence). The CDR3: CASSRTAENIQYF. The CDR3 DNA reads TGTGCCAGCTCCCGGACAGCTGAAAACATTCAGTACTTC.

The chain recombines TRBV25-1 with TRBJ2-7; 8 nucleotides align to TRBD1. The CDR3 loop spans 16 amino acids. The J segment lost 5 bases and the V segment lost 2 bases, leaving 11 bases of the junction unmatched. The V gene's germline CDR1 is MGHDK and CDR2 SYGVNS. The CDR3 DNA follows: TGTGCCAGCAGTGAACGAGGACAGGGTCTGAGGAACGAGCAGTACTTC. Translated, it gives CASSERGQGLRNEQYF.

The V gene is TRBV30, the J gene TRBJ1-2, with D maybe TRBD1 (6 bases). The germline V gene encodes CDR1 GTSNPN and CDR2 SVGIG (reference sequence). Deletions cut 6 bases from V and 6 bases from J, with 11 bases between. This CDR3 comprises 11 residues. The CDR3 coding sequence is TGTGCCTGCCAATCAGGGGATGGCTACACCTTC. It encodes CACQSGDGYTF.

The genes are TRBV6-1 and TRBJ1-4, with 8 bases that match TRBD1. CDR3 length: 15 amino acids. From germline, CDR1 is MNHNS and CDR2 SASEGT. V shed 5 bases, J shed 7 bases, and the junction held 9 bases outside the gene matches. CDR3 residues: CASSSPRTGFEKLFF. In DNA form, the CDR3 reads TGTGCCAGCAGTTCACCTAGGACAGGGTTTGAAAAACTGTTTTTT.

The chain uses TRBV6-5 and TRBJ2-5, with 12 bases aligning to TRBD2. CDR3 size: 16 residues. Germline-derived CDR1 and CDR2 are MNHEY and SVGAGI. V gave up 2 bases and J gave up 4 bases; unmatched junction bases: 5. The CDR3 DNA sequence: TGTGCCAGCAGTTACGGGCTAGCGGGGGGGGTAGAGACCCAGTACTTC. This codes for CASSYGLAGGVETQYF.

This clone occurred once. The rearrangement joins TRBV21-1 to TRBJ2-5; the table's D gene call, TRBD2, was not cross checked with the DNA. TRBV21-1 is described as a pseudogene. This CDR3 is 15 amino acids long. The CDR3 nucleotides are TGTGCCAGGGGTAAGGCTAGCGGGAGGAGGAAGACCCAGTACTTC. As protein: CARGKASGRRKTQYF.

This clone was seen a handful of times. The V gene is TRBV6-6, the J gene TRBJ2-1; 8 bases align to TRBD1. The CDR3 spans 13 residues. V trimming: 6 bases; J trimming: 9 bases; junction bases outside the gene matches: 7. CDR1 and CDR2 from the germline V gene are MNHNY and SVGAGI (reference sequence). The CDR3, as DNA: TGTGCCAGCAGACCGGGACAGGCGGTTGAGCAGTTCTTC. Its protein product is CASRPGQAVEQFF.

In nucleotides, the CDR3 is TGTGCCAGCAGTTTGGGAGGAGGGATGAACACTGAAGCTTTCTTT. Its translation is CASSLGGGMNTEAFF. V gene TRBV28 combines with J gene TRBJ1-1; D uncertain. The germline V gene encodes CDR1 MDHEN and CDR2 SYDVKM. The CDR3 has 15 amino acids. Deletions cut 3 bases from V and 0 bases from J, with 11 bases between.

The V and J genes are TRBV29-1 and TRBJ2-7, with 13 bases fitting TRBD2. This CDR3 is built from 13 residues. Trimming at V came to 6 bases and at J to 4 bases, leaving 3 bases not matched to a gene. CDR1 and CDR2 from the germline V gene are SQVTM and ANQGSEA. The CDR3 loop is CSVGTSGVYEQYF. DNA for the CDR3: TGCAGCGTCGGGACTAGCGGGGTGTACGAGCAGTACTTC.

The chain is built from TRBV7-6 and TRBJ2-7; 10 bases are shared with TRBD1. CDR3 length: 14 amino acids. V lost 6 bases, J lost 3 bases, and 5 bases stayed unmatched. Germline V gene sequence: CDR1 SGHVS, CDR2 FNYEAQ. Written as DNA, the CDR3 is TGTGCCAGCAGTTCAGGACAGGGGGGCTACGAGCAGTACTTC. Amino acids: CASSSGQGGYEQYF.

This chain uses TRBV6-5 with TRBJ2-2; the match to TRBD1 covers 10 bases. CDR3 length equals 16 residues. The V and J ends lost 2 bases and 6 bases, in that order; junction bases with no gene match: 6. Per germline, CDR1 MNHEY and CDR2 SVGAGI. DNA for the CDR3: TGTGCCAGCAGTTACCAATCCGGGACAGGGGCCGGGGAGCTGTTTTTT. The encoded protein is CASSYQSGTGAGELFF.

In this sample, this clone turned up a few times. Written as DNA, the CDR3 is TGTGCCAGCAGCCCCAGGGGGGTTCCCACAGATACGCAGTATTTT. Residues: CASSPRGVPTDTQYF. This chain links TRBV11-3 with TRBJ2-3; D may be TRBD1 (7 bases). The CDR3 spans 15 residues. CDR1 is SGHNT and CDR2 is YENEEA in the germline V gene. V dropped 5 bases and J dropped 2 bases, with 14 bases sitting between them.

The chain couples TRBV9 to TRBJ2-1; 7 bases fit TRBD2. This CDR3 comprises 15 residues. Trimming cost V 4 bases and J 3 bases; bases outside gene matches: 7. Germline V gene lookup returns CDR1 SGDLS and CDR2 YYNGEE. CDR3 in amino acids: CASSSRGESYNEQFF. The DNA of the CDR3 is TGTGCCAGCAGCTCCCGGGGGGAAAGCTACAATGAGCAGTTCTTC.

The V call is TRBV7-2, the J call TRBJ1-1; no clear D. Trimming left V 6 bases short and J 5 bases short, with 19 bases between. Germline V lookup: CDR1 SGHTA, CDR2 FQGNSA. The CDR3 sequence is 15 residues long. The CDR3 loop is CASRSSGMKATEAFF. CDR3 sequence (DNA): TGTGCCAGCAGGTCTAGCGGGATGAAGGCAACTGAAGCTTTCTTT.

This chain uses TRBV11-2 with TRBJ2-1, with a possible D match to TRBD2 (5 bases). V dropped 5 bases and J dropped 0 bases, with 11 bases sitting between them. CDR1 SGHAT and CDR2 FQNNGV come from the germline V gene. This CDR3 is 15 amino acids long. Here the CDR3 DNA reads TGTGCCAGCAGCCTAGGACTTGTCTCCTACAATGAGCAGTTCTTC. Protein product: CASSLGLVSYNEQFF.

This clone was detected only a few times. The chain employs TRBV10-3 and TRBJ1-1, with D possibly matching TRBD1 (6 bases). The CDR3 is 15 amino acids. Per the germline V gene, CDR1 is ENHRY and CDR2 is SYGVKD. V lost 0 bases, J lost 8 bases, and 16 bases lay in between. The CDR3 DNA reads as TGTGCCATCAGTGAGTCGCGGGGGGCGGTTGAGGAAGCTTTCTTT. Translating it yields CAISESRGAVEEAFF.

The chain combines TRBV21-1 with TRBJ2-6; TRBD2 is taken as the D call from the table, unchecked against the DNA. TRBV21-1 is an annotated pseudogene. The CDR3 contains 15 residues. CDR3 nucleotides: TGTGCCCATCTTGAGGCGGGCACTGGGGCCAACGTCCTGACTTTC. Its protein is CAHLEAGTGANVLTF.

The genes are TRBV5-6 and TRBJ2-1; the match to TRBD2 covers 8 bases. Germline V gene sequence: CDR1 SGHDT, CDR2 YYEEEE. Trimming removed 3 bases from V and 0 bases from J; junction bases left unmatched: 8. There are 17 residues in the CDR3. Here the CDR3 DNA reads TGTGCCAGCAGCTCATGGATAGCGGGGTACTCCTACAATGAGCAGTTCTTC. It codes for CASSSWIAGYSYNEQFF.

The chain carries TRBV7-2 and TRBJ2-5, with 8 bases lining up with TRBD2. With the DNA end fitting TRBJ2-7 better, the J assignment may be wrong. Looked up from germline, CDR1 is SGHTA and CDR2 is FQGNSA. The CDR3 totals 14 residues. The CDR3 spells CASSSTSGIYEQYF. The DNA for the CDR3 is TGTGCCAGCAGCTCTACTAGCGGTATTTACGAGCAGTACTTC.

V and J are TRBV7-8 and TRBJ1-1; D not certain. V lost 4 bases to trimming and J lost 0 bases, with 6 bases between them. Germline lookup yields CDR1 SGHVS and CDR2 FQNEAQ. This CDR3 has 13 amino acids. The CDR3 loop reads CASSSQLNTEAFF. The DNA of the CDR3 is TGTGCCAGCAGCTCTCAGTTGAACACTGAAGCTTTCTTT.

The rearrangement uses TRBV19 and TRBJ1-2; D is possibly TRBD1 (5 bases). The CDR3 is made up of 13 amino acids. V lost 3 bases and J 4 bases, leaving 9 bases between the germline ends. The V gene's germline CDR1 is LNHDA and CDR2 SQIVND (reference sequence). The DNA for the CDR3 is TGTGCCAGTAGTATGGGGCGGTTCTATGGCTACACCTTC. The encoded protein is CASSMGRFYGYTF.

The J gene is TRBJ1-1, the V gene TRBV6-1; a possible D gene is TRBD1 (5 bases). V was trimmed by 4 bases and J by 8 bases, leaving 17 bases between them. The CDR3 extends over 14 amino acids. Per germline, CDR1 MNHNS and CDR2 SASEGT. The CDR3, as DNA: TGTGCCAGCAGTGCGGGTGGGACTACCGAGGAAGCTTTCTTT. Protein: CASSAGGTTEEAFF.

V is TRBV10-3 and J is TRBJ2-5; TRBD1 matches at 12 bases. J gave up 6 bases and V 2 bases, and 4 bases lay outside the gene matches. Germline CDR1 reads ENHRY; CDR2 reads SYGVKD. This CDR3 region has 15 residues. CDR3 amino acids: CAISEGTGGVKTQYF. CDR3 DNA: TGTGCCATCAGTGAGGGGACAGGGGGCGTGAAGACCCAGTACTTC.

The CDR3 region has the DNA TGTGCCAGCAGCAAGAGTCCCGCGGAGACCCAGTACTTC. Its protein is CASSKSPAETQYF. This chain links TRBV6-6 with TRBJ2-5, with D uncertain. Trimming shortened V by 6 bases and J by 5 bases, and 13 bases separated the two germline ends. The CDR3 has 13 amino acids. Germline lookup yields CDR1 MNHNY and CDR2 SVGAGI (reference sequence).

This clone turned up a few times. The chain combines TRBV9 with TRBJ2-2; no definite D call. The germline gives CDR1 SGDLS, CDR2 YYNGEE. This CDR3 contains 15 residues. V was cut by 0 bases and J by 4 bases, with 10 bases left in between. The CDR3 coding sequence is TGTGCCAGCAGCGTAGGTGCGGTAGTCACCGGGGAGCTGTTTTTT. Its translation is CASSVGAVVTGELFF.